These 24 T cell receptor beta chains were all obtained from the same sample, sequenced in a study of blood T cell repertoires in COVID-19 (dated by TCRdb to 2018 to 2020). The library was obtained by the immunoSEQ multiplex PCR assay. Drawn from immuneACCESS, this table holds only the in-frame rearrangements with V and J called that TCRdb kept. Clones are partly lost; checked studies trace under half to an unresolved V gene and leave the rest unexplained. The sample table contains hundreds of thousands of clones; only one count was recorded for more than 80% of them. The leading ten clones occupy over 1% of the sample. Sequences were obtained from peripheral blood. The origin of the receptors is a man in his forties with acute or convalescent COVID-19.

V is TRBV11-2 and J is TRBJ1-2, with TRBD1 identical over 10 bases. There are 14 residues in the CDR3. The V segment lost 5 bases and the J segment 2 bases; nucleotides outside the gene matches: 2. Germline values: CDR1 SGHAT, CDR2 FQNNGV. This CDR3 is CASSLGQGNYGYTF. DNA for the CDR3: TGTGCCAGCAGCCTGGGACAGGGGAACTATGGCTACACCTTC.

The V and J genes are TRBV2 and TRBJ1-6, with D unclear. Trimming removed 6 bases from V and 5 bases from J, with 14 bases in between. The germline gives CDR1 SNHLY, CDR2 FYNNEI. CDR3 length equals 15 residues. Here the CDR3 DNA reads TGTGCCAGCAGCTTTTATGCAGGCCATAATTCACCCCTCCACTTT. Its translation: CASSFYAGHNSPLHF.

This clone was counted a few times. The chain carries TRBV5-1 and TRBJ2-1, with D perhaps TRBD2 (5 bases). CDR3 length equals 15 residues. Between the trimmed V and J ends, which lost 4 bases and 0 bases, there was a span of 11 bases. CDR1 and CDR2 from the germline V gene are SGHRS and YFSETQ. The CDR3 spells CASSPEGSSYNEQFF. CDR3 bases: TGCGCCAGCAGCCCAGAGGGCAGCTCCTACAATGAGCAGTTCTTC.

The CDR3 DNA follows: TGTGCCAGCAGCCCCGGACTGAATAATTCACCCCTCCACTTT. Encoded protein: CASSPGLNNSPLHF. This sequence joins TRBV7-8 and TRBJ1-6; D is undetermined. This CDR3 has 14 residues. CDR1 is SGHVS, CDR2 FQNEAQ, per germline. Trimming removed 5 bases from V and 5 bases from J, with 10 bases in between.

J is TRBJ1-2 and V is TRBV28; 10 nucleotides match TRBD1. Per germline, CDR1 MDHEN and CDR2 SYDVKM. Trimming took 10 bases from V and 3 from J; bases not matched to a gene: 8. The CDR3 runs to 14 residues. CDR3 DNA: TGTGCCATCAAGGGACAGGGGTTAGACTATGGCTACACCTTC. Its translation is CAIKGQGLDYGYTF.

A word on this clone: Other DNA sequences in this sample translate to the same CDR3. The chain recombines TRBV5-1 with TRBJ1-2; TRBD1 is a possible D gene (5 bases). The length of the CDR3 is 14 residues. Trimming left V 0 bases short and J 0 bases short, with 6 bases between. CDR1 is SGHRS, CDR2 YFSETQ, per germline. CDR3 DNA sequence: TGCGCCAGCAGCTTGGAACAGGCTAACTATGGCTACACCTTC. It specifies CASSLEQANYGYTF.

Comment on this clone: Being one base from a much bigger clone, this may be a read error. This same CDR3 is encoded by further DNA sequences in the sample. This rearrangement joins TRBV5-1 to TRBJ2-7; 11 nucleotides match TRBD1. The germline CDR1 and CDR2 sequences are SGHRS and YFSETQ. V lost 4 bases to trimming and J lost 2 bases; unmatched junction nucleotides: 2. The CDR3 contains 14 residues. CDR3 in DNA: TGCGCCAGCAGCGCGGGACAGGGGGCCTACGAGCAGTACTTC. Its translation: CASSAGQGAYEQYF.

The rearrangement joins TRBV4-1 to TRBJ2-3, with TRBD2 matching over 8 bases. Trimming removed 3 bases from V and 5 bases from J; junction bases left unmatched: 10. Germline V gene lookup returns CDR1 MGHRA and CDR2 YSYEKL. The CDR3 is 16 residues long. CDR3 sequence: CASSQEEAGARDTQYF. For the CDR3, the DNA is TGCGCCAGCAGCCAGGAAGAAGCGGGAGCTCGAGATACGCAGTATTTT.

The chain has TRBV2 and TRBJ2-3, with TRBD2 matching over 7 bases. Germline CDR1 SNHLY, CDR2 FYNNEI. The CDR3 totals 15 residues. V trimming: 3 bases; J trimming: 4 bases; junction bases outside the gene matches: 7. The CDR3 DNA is TGTGCCAGCAGTGATGTAGCGGGTATCCCAGATACGCAGTATTTT. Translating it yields CASSDVAGIPDTQYF.

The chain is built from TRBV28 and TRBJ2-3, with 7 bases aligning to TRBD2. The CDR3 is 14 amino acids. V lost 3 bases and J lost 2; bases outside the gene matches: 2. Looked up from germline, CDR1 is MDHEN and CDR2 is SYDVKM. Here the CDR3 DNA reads TGTGCCAGCAGTTTGGGGGGGTCCACAGATACGCAGTATTTT. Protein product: CASSLGGSTDTQYF.

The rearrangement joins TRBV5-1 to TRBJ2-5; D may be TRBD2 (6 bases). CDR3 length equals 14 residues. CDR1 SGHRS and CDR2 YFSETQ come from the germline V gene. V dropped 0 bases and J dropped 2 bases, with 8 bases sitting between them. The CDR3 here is CASSLAGGQETQYF. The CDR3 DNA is TGCGCCAGCAGCTTGGCCGGGGGTCAAGAGACCCAGTACTTC.

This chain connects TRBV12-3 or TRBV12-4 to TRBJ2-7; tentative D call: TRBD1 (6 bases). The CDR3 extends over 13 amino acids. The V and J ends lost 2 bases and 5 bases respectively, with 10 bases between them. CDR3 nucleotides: TGTGCCAGCAGTTTAAACAGGGTCCACGAGCAGTACTTC. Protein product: CASSLNRVHEQYF.

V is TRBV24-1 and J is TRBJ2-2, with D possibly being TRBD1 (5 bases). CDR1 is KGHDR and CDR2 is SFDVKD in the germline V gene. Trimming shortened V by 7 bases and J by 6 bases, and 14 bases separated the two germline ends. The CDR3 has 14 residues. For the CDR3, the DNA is TGTGCCACCAGCAAAGCAGGGTGGTCCGGGGAGCTGTTTTTT. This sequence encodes CATSKAGWSGELFF.

Here the CDR3 DNA reads TGTGCCAGCAGCTTAAGGGCAGGGCTAACCTCCTACAATGAGCAGTTCTTC. It encodes CASSLRAGLTSYNEQFF. The chain couples TRBV7-3 to TRBJ2-1, with D tentatively TRBD1 (5 bases). The CDR3 extends over 17 amino acids. Germline assignment: CDR1 SGHTA and CDR2 FQGTGA. Trimming cost V 1 base and J 0 bases, with 13 bases left between them.

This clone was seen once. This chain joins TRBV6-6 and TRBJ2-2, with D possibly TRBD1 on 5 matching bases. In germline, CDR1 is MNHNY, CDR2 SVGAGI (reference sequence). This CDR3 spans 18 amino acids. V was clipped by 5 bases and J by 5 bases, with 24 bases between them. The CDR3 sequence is CASSPSGVRARRTGELFF. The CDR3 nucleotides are TGTGCCAGCAGTCCTTCAGGCGTCAGGGCCCGCCGGACCGGGGAGCTGTTTTTT.

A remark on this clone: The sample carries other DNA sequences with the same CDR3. The CDR3 reads CASSFDRGNQPQHF. The CDR3 DNA reads as TGTGCCAGCAGCTTCGACAGGGGAAATCAGCCCCAGCATTTT. The V call is TRBV27, the J call TRBJ1-5; 8 bases fit TRBD1. This CDR3 comprises 14 residues. CDR1 is MNHEY and CDR2 is SMNVEV in the germline V gene (reference sequence). Unmatched junction bases numbered 5, after V lost 6 bases and J lost 4 bases.

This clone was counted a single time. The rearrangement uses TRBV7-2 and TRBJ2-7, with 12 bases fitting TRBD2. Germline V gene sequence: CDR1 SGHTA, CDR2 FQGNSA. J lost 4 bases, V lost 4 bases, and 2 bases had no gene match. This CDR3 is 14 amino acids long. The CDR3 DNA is TGTGCCAGCAGCTCCACTAGCGGGGGGTACGAGCAGTACTTC. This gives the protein CASSSTSGGYEQYF.

The CDR3 loop is CASSLGGGRQHF. Written as DNA, the CDR3 is TGTGCCAGCAGCTTAGGGGGGGGGAGGCAGCATTTT. The V gene is TRBV7-2, the J gene TRBJ1-5; the D gene is possibly TRBD1 (5 bases). The CDR3 extends over 12 amino acids. Germline lookup yields CDR1 SGHTA and CDR2 FQGNSA. V was pared by 1 base and J by 13 bases, with 11 bases between.

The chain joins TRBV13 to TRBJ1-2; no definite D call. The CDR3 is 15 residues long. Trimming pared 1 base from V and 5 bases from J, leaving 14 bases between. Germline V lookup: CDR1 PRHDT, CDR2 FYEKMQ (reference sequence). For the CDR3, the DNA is TGTGCCAGCAGCTTAGAGGCTGCGGGAATTTATGGCTACACCTTC. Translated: CASSLEAAGIYGYTF.

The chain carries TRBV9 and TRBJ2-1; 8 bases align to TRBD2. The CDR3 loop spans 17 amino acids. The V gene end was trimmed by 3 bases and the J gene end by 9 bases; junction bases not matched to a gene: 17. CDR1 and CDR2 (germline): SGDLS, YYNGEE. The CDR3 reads CASSAPRGTSSRPEQFF. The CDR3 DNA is TGTGCCAGCAGCGCCCCAAGGGGGACTAGTTCGCGTCCTGAGCAGTTCTTC.

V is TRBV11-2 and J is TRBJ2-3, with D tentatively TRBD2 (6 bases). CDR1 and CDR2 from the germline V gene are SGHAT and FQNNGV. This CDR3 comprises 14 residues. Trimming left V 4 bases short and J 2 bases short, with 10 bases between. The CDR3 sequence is CASSWGVSTDTQYF. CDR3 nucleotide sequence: TGTGCCAGCAGCTGGGGGGTTTCCACAGATACGCAGTATTTT.

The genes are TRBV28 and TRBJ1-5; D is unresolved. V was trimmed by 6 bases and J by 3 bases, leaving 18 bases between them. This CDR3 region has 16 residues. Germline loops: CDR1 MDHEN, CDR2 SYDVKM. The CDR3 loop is CASSSFLNSNNQPQHF. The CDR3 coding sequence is TGTGCCAGCAGCTCCTTCCTAAACAGTAACAATCAGCCCCAGCATTTT.

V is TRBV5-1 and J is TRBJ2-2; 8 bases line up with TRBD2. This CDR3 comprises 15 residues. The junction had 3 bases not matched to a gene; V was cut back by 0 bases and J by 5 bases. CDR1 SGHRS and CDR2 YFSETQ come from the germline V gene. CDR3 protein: CASSLVASGTGELFF. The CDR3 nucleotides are TGCGCCAGCAGCTTGGTCGCTAGCGGGACCGGGGAGCTGTTTTTT.

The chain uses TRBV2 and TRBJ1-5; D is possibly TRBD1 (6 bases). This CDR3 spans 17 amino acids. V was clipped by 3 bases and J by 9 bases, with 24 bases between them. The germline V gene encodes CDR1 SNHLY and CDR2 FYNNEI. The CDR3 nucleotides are TGTGCCAGCAGTGATTGGTCCCACAGGGTTCGTGGGCCGCCCCAGCATTTT. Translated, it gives CASSDWSHRVRGPPQHF.